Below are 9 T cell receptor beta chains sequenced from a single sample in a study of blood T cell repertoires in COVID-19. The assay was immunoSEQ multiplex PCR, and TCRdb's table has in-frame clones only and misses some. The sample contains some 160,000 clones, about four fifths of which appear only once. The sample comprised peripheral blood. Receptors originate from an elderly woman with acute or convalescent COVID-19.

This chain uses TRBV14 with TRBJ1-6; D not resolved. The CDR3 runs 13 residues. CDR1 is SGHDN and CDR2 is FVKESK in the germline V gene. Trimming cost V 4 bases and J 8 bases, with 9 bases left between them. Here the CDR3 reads CASSPRVDSPLHF. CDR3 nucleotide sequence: TGTGCCAGCAGCCCCCGGGTTGATTCACCCCTCCACTTT.

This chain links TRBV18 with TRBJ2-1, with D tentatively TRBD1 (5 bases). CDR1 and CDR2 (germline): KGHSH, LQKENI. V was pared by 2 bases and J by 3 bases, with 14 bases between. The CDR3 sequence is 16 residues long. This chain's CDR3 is CASSPKTPGFYNEQFF. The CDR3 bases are TGTGCCAGCTCACCAAAAACCCCAGGGTTCTACAATGAGCAGTTCTTC.

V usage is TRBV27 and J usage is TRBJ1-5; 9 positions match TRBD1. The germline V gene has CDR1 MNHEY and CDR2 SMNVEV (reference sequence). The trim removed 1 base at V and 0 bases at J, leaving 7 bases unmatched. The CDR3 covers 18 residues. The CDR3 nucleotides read TGTGCCAGCAGTTTATTTGGACAGGGGACCCCTAGCAATCAGCCCCAGCATTTT. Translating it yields CASSLFGQGTPSNQPQHF.

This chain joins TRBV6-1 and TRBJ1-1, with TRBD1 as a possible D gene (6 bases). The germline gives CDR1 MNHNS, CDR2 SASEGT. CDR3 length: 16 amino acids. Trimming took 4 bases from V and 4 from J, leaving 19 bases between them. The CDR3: CASSVQGGGWGTEAFF. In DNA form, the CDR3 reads TGTGCCAGCAGTGTCCAAGGGGGGGGATGGGGCACTGAAGCTTTCTTT.

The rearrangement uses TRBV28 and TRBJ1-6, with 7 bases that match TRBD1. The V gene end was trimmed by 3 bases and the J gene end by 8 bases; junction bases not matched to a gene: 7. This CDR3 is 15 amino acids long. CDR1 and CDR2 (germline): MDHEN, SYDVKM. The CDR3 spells CASSFPQGSYSPLHF. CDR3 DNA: TGTGCCAGCAGTTTCCCACAGGGGTCTTATTCACCCCTCCACTTT.

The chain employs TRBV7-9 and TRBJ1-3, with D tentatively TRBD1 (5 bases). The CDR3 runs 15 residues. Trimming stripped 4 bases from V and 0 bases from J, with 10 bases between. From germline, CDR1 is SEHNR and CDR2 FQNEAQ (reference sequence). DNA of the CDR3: TGTGCCAGCAGCTCAACAGGAGACTCTGGAAACACCATATATTTT. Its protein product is CASSSTGDSGNTIYF.

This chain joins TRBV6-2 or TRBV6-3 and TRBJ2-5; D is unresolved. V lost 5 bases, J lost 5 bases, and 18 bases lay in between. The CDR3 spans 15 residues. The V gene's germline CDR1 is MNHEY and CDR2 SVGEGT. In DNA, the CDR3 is TGTGCCAGCAGTCTGAACTCTATAAGCTCGGAGACCCAGTACTTC. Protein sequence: CASSLNSISSETQYF.

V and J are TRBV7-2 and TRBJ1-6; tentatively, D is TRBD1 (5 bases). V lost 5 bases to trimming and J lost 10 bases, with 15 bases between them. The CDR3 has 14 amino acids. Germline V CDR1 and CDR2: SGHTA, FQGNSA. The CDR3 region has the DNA TGTGCCAGCAGCCCTCATTCGGGGGAGTCACCCCTCCACTTT. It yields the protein CASSPHSGESPLHF.

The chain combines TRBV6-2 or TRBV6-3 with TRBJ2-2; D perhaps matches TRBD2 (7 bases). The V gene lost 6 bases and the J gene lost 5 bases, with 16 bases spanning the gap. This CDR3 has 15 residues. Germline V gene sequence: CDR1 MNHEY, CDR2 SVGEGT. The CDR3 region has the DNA TGTGCCAGCAGCTGGGGAGGGGGGACAACCGGGGAGCTGTTTTTT. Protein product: CASSWGGGTTGELFF.